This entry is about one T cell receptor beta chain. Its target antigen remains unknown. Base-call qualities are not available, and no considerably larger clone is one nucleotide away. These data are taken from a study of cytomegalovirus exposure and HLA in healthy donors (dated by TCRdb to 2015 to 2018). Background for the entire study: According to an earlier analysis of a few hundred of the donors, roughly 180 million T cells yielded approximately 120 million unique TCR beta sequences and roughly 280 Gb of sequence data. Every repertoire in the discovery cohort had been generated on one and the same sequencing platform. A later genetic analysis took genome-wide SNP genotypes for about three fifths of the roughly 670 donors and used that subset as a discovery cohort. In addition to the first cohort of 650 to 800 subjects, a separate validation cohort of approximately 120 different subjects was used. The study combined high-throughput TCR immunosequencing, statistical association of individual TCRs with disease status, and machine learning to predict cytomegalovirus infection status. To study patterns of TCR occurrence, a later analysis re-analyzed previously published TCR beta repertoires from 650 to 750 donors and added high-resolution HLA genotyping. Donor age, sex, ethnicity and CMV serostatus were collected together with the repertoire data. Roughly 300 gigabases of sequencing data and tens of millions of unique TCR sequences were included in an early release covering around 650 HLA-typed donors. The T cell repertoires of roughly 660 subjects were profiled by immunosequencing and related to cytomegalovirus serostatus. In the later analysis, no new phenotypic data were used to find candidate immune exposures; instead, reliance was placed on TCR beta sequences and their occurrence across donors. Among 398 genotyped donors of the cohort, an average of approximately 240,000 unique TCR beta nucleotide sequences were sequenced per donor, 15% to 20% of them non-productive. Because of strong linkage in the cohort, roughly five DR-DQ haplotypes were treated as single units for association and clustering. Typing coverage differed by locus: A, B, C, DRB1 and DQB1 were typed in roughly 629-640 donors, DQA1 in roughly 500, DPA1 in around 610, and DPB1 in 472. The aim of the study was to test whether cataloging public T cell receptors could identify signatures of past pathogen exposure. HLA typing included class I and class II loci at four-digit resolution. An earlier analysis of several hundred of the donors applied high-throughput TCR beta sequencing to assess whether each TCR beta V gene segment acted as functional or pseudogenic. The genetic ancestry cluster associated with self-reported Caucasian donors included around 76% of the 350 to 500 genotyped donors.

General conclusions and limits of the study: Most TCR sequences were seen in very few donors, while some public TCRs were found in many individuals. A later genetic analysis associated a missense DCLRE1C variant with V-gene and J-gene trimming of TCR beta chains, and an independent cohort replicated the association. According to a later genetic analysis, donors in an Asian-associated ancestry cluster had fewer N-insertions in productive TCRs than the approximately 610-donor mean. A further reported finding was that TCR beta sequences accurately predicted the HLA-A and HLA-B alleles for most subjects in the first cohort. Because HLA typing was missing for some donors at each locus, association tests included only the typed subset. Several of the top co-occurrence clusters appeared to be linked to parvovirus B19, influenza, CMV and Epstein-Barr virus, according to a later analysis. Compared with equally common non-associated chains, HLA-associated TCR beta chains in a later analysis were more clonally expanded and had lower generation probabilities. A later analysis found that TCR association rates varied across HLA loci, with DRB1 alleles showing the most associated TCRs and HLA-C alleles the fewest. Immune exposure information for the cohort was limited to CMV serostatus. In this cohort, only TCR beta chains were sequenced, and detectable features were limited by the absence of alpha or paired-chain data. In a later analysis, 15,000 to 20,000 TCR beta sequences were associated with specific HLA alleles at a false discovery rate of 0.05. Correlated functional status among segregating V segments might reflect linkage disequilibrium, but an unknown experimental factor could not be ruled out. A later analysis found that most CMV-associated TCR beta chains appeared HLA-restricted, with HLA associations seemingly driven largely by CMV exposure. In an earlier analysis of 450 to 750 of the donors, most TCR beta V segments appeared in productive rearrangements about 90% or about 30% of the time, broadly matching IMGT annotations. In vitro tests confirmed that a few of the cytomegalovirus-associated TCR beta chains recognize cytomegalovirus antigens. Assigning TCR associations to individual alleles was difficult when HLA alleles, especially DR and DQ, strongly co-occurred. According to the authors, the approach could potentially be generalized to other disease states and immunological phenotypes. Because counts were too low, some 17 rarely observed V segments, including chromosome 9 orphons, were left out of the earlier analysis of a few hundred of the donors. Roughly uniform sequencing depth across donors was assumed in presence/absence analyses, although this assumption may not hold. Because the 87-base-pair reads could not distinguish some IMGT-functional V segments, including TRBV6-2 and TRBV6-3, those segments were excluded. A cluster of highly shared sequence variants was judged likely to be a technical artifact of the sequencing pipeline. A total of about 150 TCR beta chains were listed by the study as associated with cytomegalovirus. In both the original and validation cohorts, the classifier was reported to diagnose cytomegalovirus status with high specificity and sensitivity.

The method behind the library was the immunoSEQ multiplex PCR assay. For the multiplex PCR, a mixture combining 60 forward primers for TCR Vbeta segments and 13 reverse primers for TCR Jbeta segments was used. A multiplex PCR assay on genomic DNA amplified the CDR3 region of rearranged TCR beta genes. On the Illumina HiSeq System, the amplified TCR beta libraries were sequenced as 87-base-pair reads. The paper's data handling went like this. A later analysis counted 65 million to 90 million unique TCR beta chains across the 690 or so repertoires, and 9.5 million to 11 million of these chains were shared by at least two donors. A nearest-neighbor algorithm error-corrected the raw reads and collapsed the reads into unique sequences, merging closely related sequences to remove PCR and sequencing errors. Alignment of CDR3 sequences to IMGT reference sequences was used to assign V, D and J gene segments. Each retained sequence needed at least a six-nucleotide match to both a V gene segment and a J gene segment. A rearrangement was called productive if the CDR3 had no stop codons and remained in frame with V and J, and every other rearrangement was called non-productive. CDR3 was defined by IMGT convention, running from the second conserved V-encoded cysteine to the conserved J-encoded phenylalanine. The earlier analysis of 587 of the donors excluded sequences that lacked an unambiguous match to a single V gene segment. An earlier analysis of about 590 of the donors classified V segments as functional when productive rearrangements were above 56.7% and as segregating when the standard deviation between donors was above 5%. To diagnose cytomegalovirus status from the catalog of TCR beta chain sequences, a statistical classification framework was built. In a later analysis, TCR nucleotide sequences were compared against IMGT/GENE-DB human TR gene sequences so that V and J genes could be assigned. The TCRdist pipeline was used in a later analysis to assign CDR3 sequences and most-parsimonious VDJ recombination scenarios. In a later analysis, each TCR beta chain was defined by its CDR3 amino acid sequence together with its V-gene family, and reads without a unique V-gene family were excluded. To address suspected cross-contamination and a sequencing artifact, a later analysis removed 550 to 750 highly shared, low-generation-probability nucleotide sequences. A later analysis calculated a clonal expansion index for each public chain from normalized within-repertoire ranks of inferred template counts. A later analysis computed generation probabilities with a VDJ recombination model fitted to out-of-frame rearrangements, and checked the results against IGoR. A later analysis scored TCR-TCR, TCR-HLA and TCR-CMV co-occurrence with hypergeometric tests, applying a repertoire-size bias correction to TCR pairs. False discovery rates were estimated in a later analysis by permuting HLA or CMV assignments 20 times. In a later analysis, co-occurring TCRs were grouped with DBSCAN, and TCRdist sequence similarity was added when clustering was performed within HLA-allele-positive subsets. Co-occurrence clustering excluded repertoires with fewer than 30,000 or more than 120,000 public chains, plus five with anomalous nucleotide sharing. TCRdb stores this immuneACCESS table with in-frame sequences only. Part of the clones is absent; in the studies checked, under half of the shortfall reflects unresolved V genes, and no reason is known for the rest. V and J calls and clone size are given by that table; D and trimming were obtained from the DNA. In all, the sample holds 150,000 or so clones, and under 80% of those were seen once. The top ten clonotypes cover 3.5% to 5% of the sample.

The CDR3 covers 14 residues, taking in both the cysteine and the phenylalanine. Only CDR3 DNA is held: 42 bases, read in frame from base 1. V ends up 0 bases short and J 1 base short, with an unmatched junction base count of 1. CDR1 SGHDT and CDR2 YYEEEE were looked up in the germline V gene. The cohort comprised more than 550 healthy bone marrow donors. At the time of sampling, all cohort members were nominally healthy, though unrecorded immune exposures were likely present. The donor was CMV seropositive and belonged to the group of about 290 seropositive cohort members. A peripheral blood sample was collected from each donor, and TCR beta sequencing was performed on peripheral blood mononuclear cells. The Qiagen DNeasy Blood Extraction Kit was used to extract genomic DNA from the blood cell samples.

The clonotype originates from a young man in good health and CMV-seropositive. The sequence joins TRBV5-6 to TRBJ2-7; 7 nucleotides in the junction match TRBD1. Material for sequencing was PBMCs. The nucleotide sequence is TGTGCCAGCAGCTTGGGGGACAGATCCTACGAGCAGTACTTC. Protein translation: CASSLGDRSYEQYF.